This TCR beta chain was captured in a study of vaccination and CD4 T cells after COVID-19. Study overall: The authors exposed cells to overlapping spike peptides derived from SARS-CoV-2, HCoV-NL63, HCoV-OC43 and HCoV-229E.

V shed 4 bases, J shed 6 bases, and the junction held 3 bases outside the gene matches. This CDR3 is 15 amino acids long. Germline V gene lookup returns CDR1 SGHAT and CDR2 FQNNGV. This clonotype is medium-sized (0.01 to 0.1%) in the sample. The target antigen is unknown. Treatment of the sample: roughly 11-day PBMC culture with coronavirus spike peptide pools or control peptides (ViraFEST assay). Once peptide pools had expanded antigen-specific T cells, ViraFEST sequenced TCRs. About 2 million PBMCs went into each well for culture with roughly 10 IU/ml IL-2 and around 10 ug/ml peptide pools. The Oncomine TCR Beta short-read assay generated sequence data from the DNA of cultured CD4+ T cells. TCRdb ran MiXCR on the PCR reads and lists one entry per CDR3 protein. Among under 15,000 distinct CDR3 sequences listed, 56% were seen once.

Specimen: CD4+ T cells from blood, cultured in vitro. This TCR was recovered from a human donor who had recovered from COVID-19. The chain is built from TRBV11-2 and TRBJ1-6; 10 bases line up with TRBD1. The CDR3 DNA reads as TGTGCCAGCAGCTCGGGACAGGGGTCTAATTCACCCCTCCACTTT. Translating gives CASSSGQGSNSPLHF. Supplemented by reference TRBV11-2 and TRBJ1-6, the full variable domain reads EAGVAQSPRYKIIEKRQSVAFWCNPISGHATLYWYQQILGQGPKLLIQFQNNGVVDDSQLPKDRFSAERLKGVDSTLKIQPAKLEDSAVYLCASSSGQGSNSPLHFGNGTRLTVT.